These 5 T cell receptor beta chains were sequenced from one sample in a study of blood T cell repertoires in COVID-19. TCRdb's table, derived via immunoSEQ multiplex PCR, lists solely in-frame clones and lacks some. The sample contains around 240,000 clones, over 75% of which appear only once. The sample was PBMCs or T cells enriched from blood (not recorded which). These receptors all stem from a woman in her forties or fifties who had recovered from COVID-19.

V usage is TRBV19 and J usage is TRBJ2-1; 12 bases align to TRBD2. From germline, CDR1 is LNHDA and CDR2 SQIVND (reference sequence). The CDR3 loop spans 16 amino acids. Losses at the gene ends were 8 bases for V and 7 bases for J; bases not matched to a gene: 12. CDR3 sequence: CASPSSGRATANEQFF. The CDR3 nucleotides are TGTGCCAGTCCCTCTAGCGGGAGGGCCACGGCGAATGAGCAGTTCTTC.

The chain joins TRBV18 to TRBJ1-3; TRBD1 matches at 7 bases. CDR1 is KGHSH, CDR2 LQKENI, per germline. V lost 1 base to trimming and J lost 1 base; unmatched junction nucleotides: 4. The CDR3 has 16 amino acids. The CDR3 DNA sequence: TGTGCCAGCTCACCACAGGGGGCGCCGTCTGGAAACACCATATATTTT. This translates into CASSPQGAPSGNTIYF. Together with reference TRBV18 and TRBJ1-3, the CDR3 gives the full variable domain: NAGVMQNPRHLVRRRGQEARLRCSPMKGHSHVYWYRQLPEEGLKFMVYLQKENIIDESGMPKERFSAEFPKEGPSILRIQQVVRGDSAAYFCASSPQGAPSGNTIYFGEGSWLTVV.

This clone occurred a few times. The V gene is TRBV5-6, the J gene TRBJ1-2; 8 bases fit TRBD1. The germline V gene encodes CDR1 SGHDT and CDR2 YYEEEE. V trimming: 1 base; J trimming: 6 bases; junction bases outside the gene matches: 8. The CDR3 spans 15 residues. DNA for the CDR3: TGTGCCAGCAGCTTGTTGGGGGGACAGGAGAATGGCTACACCTTC. Residues: CASSLLGGQENGYTF.

The chain recombines TRBV19 with TRBJ2-7; 9 nucleotides align to TRBD1. Germline lookup yields CDR1 LNHDA and CDR2 SQIVND (reference sequence). This CDR3 spans 14 amino acids. V shed 5 bases and J 2 bases; nucleotides not matched to a gene: 4. The chain's CDR3 is CASSFRQGAYEQYF. DNA of the CDR3: TGTGCCAGTAGTTTCCGACAGGGGGCCTACGAGCAGTACTTC.

This clone showed up just a few times. The V gene is TRBV3-1 (or the pseudogene TRBV3-2), the J gene TRBJ2-5; 8 bases match TRBD1. V dropped 4 bases and J dropped 5; count of bases not matched to a gene: 15. This CDR3 is built from 17 residues. From germline, CDR1 is LGHDT and CDR2 YNNKEL (reference sequence). The CDR3 DNA is TGTGCCAGCAGCCGCTACCGGGACAGGATCGGACTGGAGACCCAGTACTTC. Amino acid sequence: CASSRYRDRIGLETQYF.